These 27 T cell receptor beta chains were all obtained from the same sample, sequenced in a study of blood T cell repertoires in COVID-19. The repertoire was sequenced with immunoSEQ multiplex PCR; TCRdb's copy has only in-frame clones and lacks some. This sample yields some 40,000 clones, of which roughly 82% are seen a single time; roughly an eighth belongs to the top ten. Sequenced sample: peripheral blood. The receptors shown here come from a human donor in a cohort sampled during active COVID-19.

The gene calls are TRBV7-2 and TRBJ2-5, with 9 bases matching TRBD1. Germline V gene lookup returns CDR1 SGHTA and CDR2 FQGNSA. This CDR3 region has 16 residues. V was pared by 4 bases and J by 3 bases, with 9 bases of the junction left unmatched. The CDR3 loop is CASSYRTGEGEETQYF. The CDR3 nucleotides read TGTGCCAGCAGCTACCGGACAGGGGAAGGGGAAGAGACCCAGTACTTC.

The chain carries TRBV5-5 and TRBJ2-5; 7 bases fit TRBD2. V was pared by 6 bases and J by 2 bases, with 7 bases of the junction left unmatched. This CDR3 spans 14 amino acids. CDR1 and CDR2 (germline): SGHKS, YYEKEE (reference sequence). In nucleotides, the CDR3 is TGTGCCAGCAACCTTAGCGGGCTTCAAGAGACCCAGTACTTC. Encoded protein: CASNLSGLQETQYF.

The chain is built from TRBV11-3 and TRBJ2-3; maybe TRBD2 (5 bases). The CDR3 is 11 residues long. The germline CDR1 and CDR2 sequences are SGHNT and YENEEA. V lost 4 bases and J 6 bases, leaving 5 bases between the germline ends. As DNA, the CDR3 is TGTGCCAGCAGCTCGGGGGATACGCAGTATTTT. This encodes CASSSGDTQYF.

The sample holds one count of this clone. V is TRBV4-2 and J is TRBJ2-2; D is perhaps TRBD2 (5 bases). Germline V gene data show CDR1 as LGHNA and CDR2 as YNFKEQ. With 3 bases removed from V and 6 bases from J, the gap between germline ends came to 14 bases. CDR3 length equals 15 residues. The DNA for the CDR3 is TGTGCCAGCAGCCAGGGCCTGGGCGGGTCCGGGGAGCTGTTTTTT. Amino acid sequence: CASSQGLGGSGELFF.

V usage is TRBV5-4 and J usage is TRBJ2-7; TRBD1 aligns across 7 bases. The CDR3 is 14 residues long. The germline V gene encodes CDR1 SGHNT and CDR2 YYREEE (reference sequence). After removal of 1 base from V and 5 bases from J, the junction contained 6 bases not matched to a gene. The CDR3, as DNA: TGTGCCAGCAGCTTGCCGCGACAGGGAAACGAGCAGTACTTC. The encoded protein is CASSLPRQGNEQYF.

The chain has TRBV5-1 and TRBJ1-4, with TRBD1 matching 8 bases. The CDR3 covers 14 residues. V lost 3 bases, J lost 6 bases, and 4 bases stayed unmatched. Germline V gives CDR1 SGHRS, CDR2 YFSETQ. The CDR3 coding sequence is TGCGCCAGCAGCTCAGGGGGCTTGGATGAAAAACTGTTTTTT. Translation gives CASSSGGLDEKLFF.

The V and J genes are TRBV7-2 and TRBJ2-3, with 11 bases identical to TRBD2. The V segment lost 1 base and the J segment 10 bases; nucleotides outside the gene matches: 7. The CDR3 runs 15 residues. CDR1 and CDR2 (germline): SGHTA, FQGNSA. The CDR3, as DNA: TGTGCCAGCAGCTTAGGCCCCACTAGCGGGAGATCGCAGTATTTT. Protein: CASSLGPTSGRSQYF.

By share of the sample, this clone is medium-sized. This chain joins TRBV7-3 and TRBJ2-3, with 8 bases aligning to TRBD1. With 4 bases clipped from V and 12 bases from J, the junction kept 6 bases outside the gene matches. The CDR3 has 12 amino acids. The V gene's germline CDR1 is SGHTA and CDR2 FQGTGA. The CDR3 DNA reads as TGTGCCAGCAGCTCCGGACAGGGCACTCAGTATTTT. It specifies CASSSGQGTQYF.

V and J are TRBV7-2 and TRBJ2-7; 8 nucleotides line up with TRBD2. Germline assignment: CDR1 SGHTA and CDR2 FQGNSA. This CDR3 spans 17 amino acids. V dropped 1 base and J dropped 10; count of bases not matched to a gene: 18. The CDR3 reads CASSLGLMGSTGTRQYF. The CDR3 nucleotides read TGTGCCAGCAGCTTAGGGCTTATGGGATCCACCGGGACTAGACAGTACTTC.

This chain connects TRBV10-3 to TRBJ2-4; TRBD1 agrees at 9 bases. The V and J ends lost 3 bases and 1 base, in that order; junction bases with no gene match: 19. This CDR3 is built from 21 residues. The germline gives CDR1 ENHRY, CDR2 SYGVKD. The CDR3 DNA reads TGTGCCATCAGTGATGGGCTCCCGTGGACAGGGGAGATAGGGGCCAAAAACATTCAGTACTTC. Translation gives CAISDGLPWTGEIGAKNIQYF.

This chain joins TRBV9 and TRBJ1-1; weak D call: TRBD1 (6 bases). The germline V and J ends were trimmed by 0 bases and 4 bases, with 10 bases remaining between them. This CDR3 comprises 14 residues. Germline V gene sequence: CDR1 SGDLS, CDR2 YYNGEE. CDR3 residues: CASSVEQGTTEAFF. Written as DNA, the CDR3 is TGTGCCAGCAGCGTAGAGCAGGGGACCACTGAAGCTTTCTTT. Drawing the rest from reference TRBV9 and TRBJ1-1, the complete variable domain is DSGVTQTPKHLITATGQRVTLRCSPRSGDLSVYWYQQSLDQGLQFLIQYYNGEERAKGNILERFSAQQFPDLHSELNLSSLELGDSALYFCASSVEQGTTEAFFGQGTRLTVV.

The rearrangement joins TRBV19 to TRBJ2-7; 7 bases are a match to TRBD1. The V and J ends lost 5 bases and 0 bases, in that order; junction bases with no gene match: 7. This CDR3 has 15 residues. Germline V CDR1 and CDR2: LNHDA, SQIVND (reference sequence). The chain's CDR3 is CASSFDRAYSYEQYF. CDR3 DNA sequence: TGTGCCAGTAGTTTTGACAGGGCATACTCCTACGAGCAGTACTTC.

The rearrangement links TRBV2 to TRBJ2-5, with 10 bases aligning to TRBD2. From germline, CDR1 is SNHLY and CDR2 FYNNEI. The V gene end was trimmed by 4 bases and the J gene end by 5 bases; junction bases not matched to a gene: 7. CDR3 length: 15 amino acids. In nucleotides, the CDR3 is TGTGCCAGCAGTGCCCCTAGCGGGAGACAGGAGACCCAGTACTTC. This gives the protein CASSAPSGRQETQYF.

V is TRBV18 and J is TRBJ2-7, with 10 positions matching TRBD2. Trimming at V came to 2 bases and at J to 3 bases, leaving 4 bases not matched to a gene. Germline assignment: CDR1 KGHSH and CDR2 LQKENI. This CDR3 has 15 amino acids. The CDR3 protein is CASSPITSGNYEQYF. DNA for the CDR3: TGTGCCAGCTCACCAATAACTAGCGGGAACTACGAGCAGTACTTC.

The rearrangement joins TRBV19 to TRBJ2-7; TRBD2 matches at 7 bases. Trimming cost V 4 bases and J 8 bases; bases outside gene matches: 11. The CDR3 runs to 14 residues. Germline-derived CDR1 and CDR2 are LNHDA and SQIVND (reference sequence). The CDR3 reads CASSKILREPKQYF. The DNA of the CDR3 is TGTGCCAGTAGTAAAATTCTGCGGGAGCCCAAGCAGTACTTC.

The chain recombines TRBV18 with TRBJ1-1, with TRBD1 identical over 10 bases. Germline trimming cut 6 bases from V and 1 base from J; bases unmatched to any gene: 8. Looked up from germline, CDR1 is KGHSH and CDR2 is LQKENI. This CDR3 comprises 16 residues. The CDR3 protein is CASSRFDRGRNTEAFF. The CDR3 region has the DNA TGTGCCAGCTCGCGATTTGACAGGGGGCGGAACACTGAAGCTTTCTTT.

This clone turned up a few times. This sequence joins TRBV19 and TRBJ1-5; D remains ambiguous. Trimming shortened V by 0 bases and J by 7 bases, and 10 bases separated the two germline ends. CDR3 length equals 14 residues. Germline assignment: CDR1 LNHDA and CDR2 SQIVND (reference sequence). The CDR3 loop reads CASSIDLTTQPQHF. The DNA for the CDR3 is TGTGCCAGTAGTATAGATCTGACGACACAGCCCCAGCATTTT.

The CDR3 DNA is TGTGCCAGCAGCAAAGCGGGAGACAATGAGCAGTTCTTC. Its translation: CASSKAGDNEQFF. The chain joins TRBV21-1 to TRBJ2-1; the table's TRBD2 call for D was not verified on the DNA. TRBV21-1 is an annotated pseudogene. The length of the CDR3 is 13 residues.

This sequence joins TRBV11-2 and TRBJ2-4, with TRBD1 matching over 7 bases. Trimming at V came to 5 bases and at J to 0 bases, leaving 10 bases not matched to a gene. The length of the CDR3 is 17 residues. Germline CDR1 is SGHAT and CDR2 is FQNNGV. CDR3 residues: CASSPRTGSVAKNIQYF. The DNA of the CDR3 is TGTGCCAGCAGCCCCAGGACAGGATCTGTAGCCAAAAACATTCAGTACTTC.

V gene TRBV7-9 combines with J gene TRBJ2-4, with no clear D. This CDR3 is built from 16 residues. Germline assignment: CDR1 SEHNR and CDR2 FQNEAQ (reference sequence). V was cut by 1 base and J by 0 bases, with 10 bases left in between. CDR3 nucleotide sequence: TGTGCCAGCAGCTTAGGTCCAGGTCTAGCCAAAAACATTCAGTACTTC. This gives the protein CASSLGPGLAKNIQYF.

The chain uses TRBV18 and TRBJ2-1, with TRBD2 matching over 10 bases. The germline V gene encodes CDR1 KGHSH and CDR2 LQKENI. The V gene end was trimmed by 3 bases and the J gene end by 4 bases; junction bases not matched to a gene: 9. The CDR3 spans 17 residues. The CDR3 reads CASSPPKRGGSYNEQFF. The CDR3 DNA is TGTGCCAGCTCACCCCCCAAGCGGGGGGGCTCTTACAATGAGCAGTTCTTC.

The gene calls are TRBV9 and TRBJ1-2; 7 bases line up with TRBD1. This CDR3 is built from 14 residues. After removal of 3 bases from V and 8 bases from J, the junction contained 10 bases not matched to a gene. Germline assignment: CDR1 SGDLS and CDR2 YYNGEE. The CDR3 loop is CASSASGDRVGYTF. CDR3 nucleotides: TGTGCCAGCAGCGCCTCTGGAGACAGGGTCGGCTACACCTTC. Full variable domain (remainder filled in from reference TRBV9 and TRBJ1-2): DSGVTQTPKHLITATGQRVTLRCSPRSGDLSVYWYQQSLDQGLQFLIQYYNGEERAKGNILERFSAQQFPDLHSELNLSSLELGDSALYFCASSASGDRVGYTFGSGTRLTVV.

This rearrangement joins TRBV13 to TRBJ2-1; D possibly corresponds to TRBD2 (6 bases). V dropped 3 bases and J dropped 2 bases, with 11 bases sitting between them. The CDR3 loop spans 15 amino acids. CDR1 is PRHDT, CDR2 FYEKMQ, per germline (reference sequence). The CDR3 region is CASSLGRDPYNEQFF. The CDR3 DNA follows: TGTGCCAGCAGCTTGGGGCGGGACCCCTACAATGAGCAGTTCTTC.

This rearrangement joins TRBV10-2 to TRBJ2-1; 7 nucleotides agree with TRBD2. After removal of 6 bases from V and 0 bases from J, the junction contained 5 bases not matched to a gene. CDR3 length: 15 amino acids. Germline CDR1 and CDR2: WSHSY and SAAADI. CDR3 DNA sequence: TGCGCCAGCAGATGGCGGGAGACCTCCTACAATGAGCAGTTCTTC. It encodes CASRWRETSYNEQFF.

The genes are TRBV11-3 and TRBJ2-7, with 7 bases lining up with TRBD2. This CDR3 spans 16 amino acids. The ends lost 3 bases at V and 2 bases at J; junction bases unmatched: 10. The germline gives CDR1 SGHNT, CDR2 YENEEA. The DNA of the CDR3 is TGTGCCAGCAGCTTCGGGGGGACCGAGCCAACCTACGAGCAGTACTTC. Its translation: CASSFGGTEPTYEQYF.

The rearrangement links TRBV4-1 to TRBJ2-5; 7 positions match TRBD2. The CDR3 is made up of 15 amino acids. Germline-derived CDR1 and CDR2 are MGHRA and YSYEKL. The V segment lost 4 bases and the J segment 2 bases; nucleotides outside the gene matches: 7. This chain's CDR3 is CASSRQEAGQETQYF. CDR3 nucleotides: TGCGCCAGCAGCCGACAAGAAGCGGGACAAGAGACCCAGTACTTC.

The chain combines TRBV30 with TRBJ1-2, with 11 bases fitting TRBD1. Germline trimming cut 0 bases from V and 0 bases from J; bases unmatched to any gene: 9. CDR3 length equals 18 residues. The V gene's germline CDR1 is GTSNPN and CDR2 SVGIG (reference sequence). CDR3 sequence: CAWSVLGQGEYTNYGYTF. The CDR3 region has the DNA TGTGCCTGGAGTGTATTGGGACAGGGGGAGTATACTAACTATGGCTACACCTTC. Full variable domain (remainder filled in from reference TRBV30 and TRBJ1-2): SQTIHQWPATLVQPVGSPLSLECTVEGTSNPNLYWYRQAAGRGLQLLFYSVGIGQISSEVPQNLSASRPQDRQFILSSKKLLLSDSGFYLCAWSVLGQGEYTNYGYTFGSGTRLTVV.